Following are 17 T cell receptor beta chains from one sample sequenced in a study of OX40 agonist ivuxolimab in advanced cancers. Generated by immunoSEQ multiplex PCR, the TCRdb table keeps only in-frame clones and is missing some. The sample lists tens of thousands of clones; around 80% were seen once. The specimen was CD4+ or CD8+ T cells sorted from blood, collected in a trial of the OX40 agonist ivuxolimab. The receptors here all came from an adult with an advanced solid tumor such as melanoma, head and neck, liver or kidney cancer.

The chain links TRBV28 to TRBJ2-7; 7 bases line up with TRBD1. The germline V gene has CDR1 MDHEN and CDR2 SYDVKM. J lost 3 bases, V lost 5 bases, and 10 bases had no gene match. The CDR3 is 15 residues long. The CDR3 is CASSPTGYHRYEQYF. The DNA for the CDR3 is TGTGCCAGCAGTCCGACAGGGTATCACCGCTACGAGCAGTACTTC.

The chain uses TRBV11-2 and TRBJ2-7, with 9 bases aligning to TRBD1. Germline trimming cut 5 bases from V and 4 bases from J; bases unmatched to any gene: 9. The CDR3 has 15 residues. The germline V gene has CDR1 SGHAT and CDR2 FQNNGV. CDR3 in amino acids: CASSLLTGGIYEQYF. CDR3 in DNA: TGTGCCAGCAGCCTACTTACAGGGGGCATTTACGAGCAGTACTTC.

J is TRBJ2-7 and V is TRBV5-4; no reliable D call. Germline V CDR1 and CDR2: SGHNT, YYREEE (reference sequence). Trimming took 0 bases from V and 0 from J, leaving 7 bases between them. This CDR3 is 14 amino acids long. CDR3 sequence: CASSLDRFSYEQYF. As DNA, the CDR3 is TGTGCCAGCAGCTTGGACAGATTCTCCTACGAGCAGTACTTC.

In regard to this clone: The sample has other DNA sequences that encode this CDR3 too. The CDR3 bases are TGCGCCAGCAGCTTACCTCTGGCGGGGGGGCGGGCCTTAGACACAGATACGCAGTATTTT. It is translated as CASSLPLAGGRALDTDTQYF. J is TRBJ2-3 and V is TRBV5-1, with 9 bases aligning to TRBD2. Germline lookup yields CDR1 SGHRS and CDR2 YFSETQ. J gave up 2 bases and V 2 bases, and 18 bases lay outside the gene matches. This CDR3 has 20 residues.

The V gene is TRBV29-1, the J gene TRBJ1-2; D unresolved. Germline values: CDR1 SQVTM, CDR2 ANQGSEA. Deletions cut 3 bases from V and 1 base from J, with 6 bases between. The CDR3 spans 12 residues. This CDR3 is CSVEMHNYGYTF. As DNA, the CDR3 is TGCAGCGTTGAGATGCATAACTATGGCTACACCTTC.

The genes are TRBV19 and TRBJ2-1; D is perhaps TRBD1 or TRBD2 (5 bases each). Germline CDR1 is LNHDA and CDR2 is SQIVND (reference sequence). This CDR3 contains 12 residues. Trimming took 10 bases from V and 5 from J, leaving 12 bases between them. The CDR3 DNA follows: TGTGCCACGGGACGGCAGAACAATGAGCAGTTCTTC. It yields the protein CATGRQNNEQFF.

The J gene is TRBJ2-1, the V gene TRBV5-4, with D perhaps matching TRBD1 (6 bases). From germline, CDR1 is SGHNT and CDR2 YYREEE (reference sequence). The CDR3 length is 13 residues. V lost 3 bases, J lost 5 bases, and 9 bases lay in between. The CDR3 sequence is CASSSRTDNEQFF. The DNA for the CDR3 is TGTGCCAGCAGCTCTCGGACAGACAATGAGCAGTTCTTC.

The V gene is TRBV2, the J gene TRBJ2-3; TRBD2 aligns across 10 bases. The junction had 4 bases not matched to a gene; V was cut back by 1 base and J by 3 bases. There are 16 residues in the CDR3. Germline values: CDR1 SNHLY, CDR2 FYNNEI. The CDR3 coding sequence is TGTGCCAGCAGTGAAGGAGCGGGGGGGCTAACAGATACGCAGTATTTT. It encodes CASSEGAGGLTDTQYF.

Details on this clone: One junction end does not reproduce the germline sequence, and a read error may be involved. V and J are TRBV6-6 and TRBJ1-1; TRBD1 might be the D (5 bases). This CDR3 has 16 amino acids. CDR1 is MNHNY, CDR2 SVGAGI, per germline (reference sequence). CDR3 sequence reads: CASSSLPTALKTEAFF. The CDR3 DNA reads TGTGCCAGCAGTTCCCTGCCGACAGCCTTGAAGACTGAAGCTTTCTTT.

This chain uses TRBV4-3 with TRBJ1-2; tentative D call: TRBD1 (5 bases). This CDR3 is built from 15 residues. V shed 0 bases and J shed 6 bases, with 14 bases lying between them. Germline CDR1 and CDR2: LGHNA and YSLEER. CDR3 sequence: CASSQDYSRAHGYTF. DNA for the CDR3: TGCGCCAGCAGCCAAGATTATTCCAGGGCACATGGCTACACCTTC.

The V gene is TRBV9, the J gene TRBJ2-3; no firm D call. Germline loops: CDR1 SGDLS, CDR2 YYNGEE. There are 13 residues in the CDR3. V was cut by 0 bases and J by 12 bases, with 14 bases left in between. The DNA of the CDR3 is TGTGCCAGCAGCGTAGGCTGGGGTTTATCACAGTATTTT. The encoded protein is CASSVGWGLSQYF.

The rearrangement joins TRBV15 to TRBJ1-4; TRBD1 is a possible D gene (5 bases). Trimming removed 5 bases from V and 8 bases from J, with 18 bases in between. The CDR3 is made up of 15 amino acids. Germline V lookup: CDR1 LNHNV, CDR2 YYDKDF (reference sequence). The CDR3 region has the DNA TGTGCCACCAGCGGACCTGGTCAGGGAAACGAAAAACTGTTTTTT. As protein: CATSGPGQGNEKLFF.

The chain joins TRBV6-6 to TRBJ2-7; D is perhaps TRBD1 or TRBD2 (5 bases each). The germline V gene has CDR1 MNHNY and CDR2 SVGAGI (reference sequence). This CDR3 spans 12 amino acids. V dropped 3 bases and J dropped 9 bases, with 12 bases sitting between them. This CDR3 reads CASSYKVGVQYF. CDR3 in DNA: TGTGCCAGCAGTTATAAGGTGGGGGTGCAGTACTTC.

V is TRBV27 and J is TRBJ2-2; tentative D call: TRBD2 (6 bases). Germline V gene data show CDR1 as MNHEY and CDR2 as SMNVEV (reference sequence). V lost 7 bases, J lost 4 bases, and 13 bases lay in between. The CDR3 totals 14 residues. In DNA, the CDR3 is TGTGCCAGCAATCTGAGCGGGTCCACCGGGGAGCTGTTTTTT. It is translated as CASNLSGSTGELFF.

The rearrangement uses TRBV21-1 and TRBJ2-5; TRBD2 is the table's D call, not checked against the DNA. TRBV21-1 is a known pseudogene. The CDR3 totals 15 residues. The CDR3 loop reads CASSKADGGEETQYF. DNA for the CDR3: TGTGCCAGCAGCAAAGCCGACGGCGGGGAAGAGACCCAGTACTTC.

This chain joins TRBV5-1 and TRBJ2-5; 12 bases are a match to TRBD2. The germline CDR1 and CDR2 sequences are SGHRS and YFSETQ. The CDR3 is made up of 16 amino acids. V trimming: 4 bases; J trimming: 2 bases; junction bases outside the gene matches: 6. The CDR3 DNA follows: TGCGCCAGCAGCGAACTAGCGGGGGGCGGACAAGAGACCCAGTACTTC. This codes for CASSELAGGGQETQYF.

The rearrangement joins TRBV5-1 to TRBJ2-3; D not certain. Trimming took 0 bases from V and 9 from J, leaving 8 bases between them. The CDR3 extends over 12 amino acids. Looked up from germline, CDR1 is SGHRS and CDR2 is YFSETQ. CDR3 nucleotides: TGCGCCAGCAGCTTGGACAGACGGACGCAGTATTTT. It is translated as CASSLDRRTQYF.